One and the same sample provided the 6 T cell receptor beta chains below, sequenced in a study of spatial heterogeneity in lung cancer. Their specific antigens are unknown. Findings of the study overall: The study found that expanded intratumoral alpha and beta TCR counts tracked tumor mutation counts.

Time point given: sample taken at primary tumor resection. One entry per CDR3 protein, called by TCRdb with MiXCR from the 5' RACE reads. The sample carries over 15,000 distinct CDR3 sequences, around 7.1% recorded once. The sample consisted of lung tumor tissue, taken at surgery. Receptor source: a female donor with early-stage non-small cell lung cancer.

Ten or more counts support this clonotype. This beta chain lies outside the target of a library built for alpha chains; its clone size means little. V is TRBV7-8 and J is TRBJ1-2, with TRBD1 matching over 7 bases. The ends lost 0 bases at V and 6 bases at J; junction bases unmatched: 7. The CDR3 has 15 residues. Germline CDR1 is SGHVS and CDR2 is FQNEAQ. In DNA, the CDR3 is TGTGCCAGCAGCTTAGCGGAGGGGGCTAGGAATGGCTACACCTTC. Protein product: CASSLAEGARNGYTF.

This clonotype has ten or more counts. This beta chain is an unintended read in a library built for alpha chains; its size means little. J is TRBJ1-6 and V is TRBV28; tentative D call: TRBD1 (5 bases). From germline, CDR1 is MDHEN and CDR2 SYDVKM. V was clipped by 4 bases and J by 5 bases, with 15 bases between them. The CDR3 consists of 16 residues. CDR3 bases: TGTGCCAGCAGTTCTTGGCAGGCAGGGAATAATTCACCCCTCCACTTT. It encodes CASSSWQAGNNSPLHF.

This clonotype was seen many times. This beta chain appears as a stray read in a library generated for alpha chains; its size is not informative. The V call is TRBV5-1, the J call TRBJ2-5; 14 bases line up with TRBD2. The CDR3 is 13 amino acids. Trimming cost V 4 bases and J 13 bases; bases outside gene matches: 6. CDR1 is SGHRS and CDR2 is YFSETQ in the germline V gene. This CDR3 reads CASSQGLAGASYF. In DNA form, the CDR3 reads TGCGCCAGCAGCCAGGGACTAGCGGGAGCCTCGTACTTC. Looking up the rest from reference TRBV5-1 and TRBJ2-5 gives the full variable domain: KAGVTQTPRYLIKTRGQQVTLSCSPISGHRSVSWYQQTPGQGLQFLFEYFSETQRNKGNFPGRFSGRQFSNSRSEMNVSTLELGDSALYLCASSQGLAGASYFGPGTRLLVL.

This clonotype was detected ten times or more. The library was designed around alpha chains, so this beta chain is a stray read whose abundance carries little weight. The V call is TRBV7-6, the J call TRBJ2-2, with D unclear. Trimming left V 3 bases short and J 2 bases short, with 7 bases between. In germline, CDR1 is SGHVS, CDR2 FNYEAQ. This CDR3 comprises 14 residues. CDR3 bases: TGTGCCAGCAGCTTCGGAGCAAACACCGGGGAGCTGTTTTTT. Translated, it gives CASSFGANTGELFF.

This clonotype has a count of ten or more. This beta chain is an unintended read in a library built for alpha chains; its size means little. This chain connects TRBV28 to TRBJ2-5; D uncertain. The CDR3 has 13 residues. Per germline, CDR1 MDHEN and CDR2 SYDVKM. The ends were cut back, 3 bases at V and 1 base at J, with 6 bases in the middle. The CDR3 coding sequence is TGTGCCAGCAGTTTTGGCAGCCAAGAGACCCAGTACTTC. Translating it yields CASSFGSQETQYF.

As concerns this clonotype: In a library made to pick up alpha chains, this beta chain is a stray read with a size that means little. CDR3 in DNA: TGTGCCAGCAGCTTACGCGGGGAATACTCCTACGAGCAGTACTTC. Translation: CASSLRGEYSYEQYF. This sequence joins TRBV7-2 and TRBJ2-7, with TRBD2 as a possible D gene (6 bases). Germline CDR1 SGHTA, CDR2 FQGNSA. Trimming left V 2 bases short and J 0 bases short, with 11 bases between. This CDR3 is built from 15 residues.